Detailed here is one T cell receptor beta chain. Its antigen is as yet unknown. Patients having uncontrolled infection, another autoimmune disease, pregnancy or lactation were not included. The V gene end was trimmed by 5 bases and the J gene end by 6 bases; junction bases not matched to a gene: 11. The germline gives CDR1 MNHEY, CDR2 SMNVEV (reference sequence). This CDR3 is 15 amino acids long. The data originate from a study of T cells in Graves' hyperthyroidism and ophthalmopathy. Findings of the study overall: Most expanded thyroid clonotypes above 0.001 recurred in blood.

Researchers took RNA transcripts and amplified the TCR beta CDR3 regions from them. The HTBI primer set drove a first-round RT-PCR of the TCR CDR3. MiXCR, run by TCRdb on the multiplex PCR reads, gives a single entry per CDR3 protein. The table includes over 350,000 distinct CDR3 sequences, 14% to 15% detected once. The sample comprised blood. The rearrangement links TRBV27 to TRBJ1-1, with TRBD1 identical over 8 bases. The clonotype originates from a man younger than 35 with Graves' ophthalmopathy. The CDR3 DNA reads as TGTGCCAGCAGTCTCGCCTGGACAGGGCGAGCTGAAGCTTTCTTT. Its protein is CASSLAWTGRAEAFF.